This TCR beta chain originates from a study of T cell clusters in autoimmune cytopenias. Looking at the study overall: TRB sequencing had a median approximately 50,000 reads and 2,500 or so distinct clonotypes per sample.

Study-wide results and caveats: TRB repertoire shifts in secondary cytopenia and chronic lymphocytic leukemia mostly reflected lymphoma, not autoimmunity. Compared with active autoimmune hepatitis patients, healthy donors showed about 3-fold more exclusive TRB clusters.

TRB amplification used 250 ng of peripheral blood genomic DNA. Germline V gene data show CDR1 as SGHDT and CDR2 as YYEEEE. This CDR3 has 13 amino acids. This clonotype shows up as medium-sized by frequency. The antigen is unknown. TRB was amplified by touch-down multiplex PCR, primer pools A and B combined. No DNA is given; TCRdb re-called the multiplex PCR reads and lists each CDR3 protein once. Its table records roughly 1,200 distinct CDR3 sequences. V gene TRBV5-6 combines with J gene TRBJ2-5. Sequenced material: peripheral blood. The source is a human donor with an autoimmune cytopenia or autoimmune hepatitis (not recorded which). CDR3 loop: CASSLANQETQYF.